The 15 T cell receptor beta chains below come from one sample, sequenced in a study of blood T cells in healthy people across ages. A J-beta primer mix and a sample-barcoded 5' primer were used in a second PCR of roughly 6 to 11 cycles. TCRdb recomputed calls from the 5' RACE reads with MiXCR, one row per CDR3 protein. The sample has approximately 780,000 distinct CDR3 sequences; approximately 24% are singletons. These data also formed part of another study, on T cells of mothers and their children.

The sample comprised blood. These receptors were collected from a boy aged 10-17 years in good health.

This clonotype came up a few times. In nucleotides, the CDR3 is TGCAGCGTTGAGTCGGCGTGGGATCCCTTAACTAATGAAAAACTGTTTTTT. Encoded protein: CSVESAWDPLTNEKLFF. The chain couples TRBV29-1 to TRBJ1-4, with D unresolved. Trimming shortened V by 3 bases and J by 1 base, and 18 bases separated the two germline ends. This CDR3 has 17 amino acids. The germline CDR1 and CDR2 sequences are SQVTM and ANQGSEA.

This clonotype was seen a handful of times. The rearrangement links TRBV2 to TRBJ1-1, with D perhaps TRBD1 (5 bases). The CDR3 sequence is 18 residues long. The V gene lost 2 bases and the J gene lost 0 bases, with 19 bases spanning the gap. Germline lookup yields CDR1 SNHLY and CDR2 FYNNEI. This chain's CDR3 is CASSESQLGTIMNTEAFF. DNA of the CDR3: TGTGCCAGCAGTGAATCTCAGCTGGGGACTATAATGAACACTGAAGCTTTCTTT.

This clonotype has only a few counts. The rearrangement uses TRBV6-5 and TRBJ2-1; D may be TRBD1 (6 bases). CDR3 size: 13 residues. Trimming removed 6 bases from V and 8 bases from J, with 14 bases in between. Germline CDR1 is MNHEY and CDR2 is SVGAGI. The CDR3 DNA sequence: TGTGCCAGCAGCCGGGACATTGGACATGAGCAGTTCTTC. As protein: CASSRDIGHEQFF.

This clonotype was counted between two and nine times. The chain recombines TRBV4-1 with TRBJ2-3, with a possible D match to TRBD2 (5 bases). Germline V lookup: CDR1 MGHRA, CDR2 YSYEKL. The CDR3 runs 14 residues. Deletions cut 0 bases from V and 5 bases from J, with 9 bases between. CDR3 bases: TGCGCCAGCAGCCAAGAGGCAGGACTAGATACGCAGTATTTT. It codes for CASSQEAGLDTQYF.

This rearrangement joins TRBV5-1 to TRBJ2-5; TRBD2 is a possible D gene (5 bases). Germline CDR1 SGHRS, CDR2 YFSETQ. The CDR3 is 12 residues long. Trimming removed 4 bases from V and 14 bases from J, with 18 bases in between. The CDR3 nucleotides are TGCGCCAGCAGCCCGGACTTGACTGTCCGTTACTTC. Its translation: CASSPDLTVRYF. The entire variable domain, with the rest obtained from reference TRBV5-1 and TRBJ2-5, is as follows: KAGVTQTPRYLIKTRGQQVTLSCSPISGHRSVSWYQQTPGQGLQFLFEYFSETQRNKGNFPGRFSGRQFSNSRSEMNVSTLELGDSALYLCASSPDLTVRYFGPGTRLLVL.

The gene calls are TRBV5-1 and TRBJ1-4; 9 positions agree with TRBD1. CDR3 length: 15 residues. Germline-derived CDR1 and CDR2 are SGHRS and YFSETQ. The V gene end was trimmed by 4 bases and the J gene end by 8 bases; junction bases not matched to a gene: 9. CDR3 amino acids: CASSEDRGVLEKLFF. CDR3 bases: TGCGCCAGCAGCGAGGACAGGGGAGTATTGGAAAAACTGTTTTTT. The full variable domain, completed using reference TRBV5-1 and TRBJ1-4, is KAGVTQTPRYLIKTRGQQVTLSCSPISGHRSVSWYQQTPGQGLQFLFEYFSETQRNKGNFPGRFSGRQFSNSRSEMNVSTLELGDSALYLCASSEDRGVLEKLFFGSGTQLSVL.

The chain couples TRBV4-1 to TRBJ1-5, with unresolved D. V gave up 0 bases and J gave up 3 bases, with 9 bases separating them. The CDR3 has 15 residues. The germline gives CDR1 MGHRA, CDR2 YSYEKL. CDR3 amino acids: CASSQESHPNQPQHF. The CDR3 DNA reads TGCGCCAGCAGCCAAGAAAGTCACCCCAATCAGCCCCAGCATTTT.

The rearrangement joins TRBV11-2 to TRBJ1-2, with 9 bases that match TRBD1. The CDR3 runs 14 residues. Germline CDR1 is SGHAT and CDR2 is FQNNGV. J was trimmed by 4 bases and V by 4 bases; bases with no gene match: 4. This CDR3 is CASSSDRGSYGYTF. Here the CDR3 DNA reads TGTGCCAGCAGCTCGGACAGGGGTAGCTATGGCTACACCTTC.

This clonotype occurred a few times. DNA for the CDR3: TGTGCCAGCAGCTCGGCGACAGGGTCGGAGACCCAGTACTTC. It codes for CASSSATGSETQYF. The rearrangement uses TRBV5-4 and TRBJ2-5; 7 nucleotides align to TRBD1. Germline assignment: CDR1 SGHNT and CDR2 YYREEE (reference sequence). V shed 3 bases and J 5 bases; nucleotides not matched to a gene: 7. This CDR3 has 14 residues.

The chain uses TRBV28 and TRBJ1-5; D gene ambiguous. There are 13 residues in the CDR3. V was cut by 7 bases and J by 2 bases, with 9 bases left in between. In germline, CDR1 is MDHEN, CDR2 SYDVKM. The CDR3 protein is CASNVGGNQPQHF. DNA for the CDR3: TGTGCCAGCAACGTAGGTGGCAATCAGCCCCAGCATTTT. Combining the CDR3 with reference TRBV28 and TRBJ1-5 gives the whole variable domain DVKVTQSSRYLVKRTGEKVFLECVQDMDHENMFWYRQDPGLGLRLIYFSYDVKMKEKGDIPEGYSVSREKKERFSLILESASTNQTSMYLCASNVGGNQPQHFGDGTRLSIL.

This clonotype was picked up a small number of times. The chain joins TRBV14 to TRBJ2-7; D may correspond to TRBD1 or TRBD2 (5 bases each). In germline, CDR1 is SGHDN, CDR2 FVKESK. There are 13 residues in the CDR3. Trimming removed 4 bases at V and 6 bases at J, with 13 bases between. CDR3 residues: CASSPGTSAEQYF. In nucleotides, the CDR3 is TGTGCCAGCAGCCCTGGGACCTCCGCCGAGCAGTACTTC.

A few counts support this clonotype. The chain links TRBV18 to TRBJ2-5; D is unresolved. Trimming took 2 bases from V and 5 from J, leaving 6 bases between them. The CDR3 has 12 amino acids. CDR1 is KGHSH, CDR2 LQKENI, per germline. CDR3 amino acids: CASSPIGETQYF. The CDR3 nucleotides are TGTGCCAGCTCACCAATTGGGGAGACCCAGTACTTC.

This clonotype showed up just a few times. This chain links TRBV3-1 with TRBJ1-4; D unclear. This CDR3 has 14 amino acids. V was cut by 0 bases and J by 4 bases, with 6 bases left in between. The germline V gene encodes CDR1 LGHDT and CDR2 YNNKEL (reference sequence). In DNA, the CDR3 is TGTGCCAGCAGCCAAGAACAGTTTAATGAAAAACTGTTTTTT. Amino acid sequence: CASSQEQFNEKLFF.

This clonotype was recorded a few times. The rearrangement joins TRBV3-1 to TRBJ2-1; 8 bases are a match to TRBD2. The V gene's germline CDR1 is LGHDT and CDR2 YNNKEL (reference sequence). The junction had 11 bases not matched to a gene; V was cut back by 10 bases and J by 3 bases. The CDR3 covers 15 residues. The CDR3 spells CATKAGAGGYNEQFF. The CDR3 DNA is TGTGCCACCAAAGCGGGGGCGGGGGGCTACAATGAGCAGTTCTTC.

The CDR3: CASSKSGGRADTQYF. CDR3 nucleotides: TGTGCCAGCAGCAAAAGCGGGGGGCGGGCAGATACGCAGTATTTT. The chain joins TRBV11-2 to TRBJ2-3; 9 nucleotides agree with TRBD2. The V gene's germline CDR1 is SGHAT and CDR2 FQNNGV. This CDR3 spans 15 amino acids. V lost 5 bases, J lost 4 bases, and 7 bases stayed unmatched.